This T cell receptor (beta chain) appears in the sequencing data of a study of T-cell memory formation after mild COVID-19. Study details: Clusters were largely donor specific.

In germline, CDR1 is SNHLY, CDR2 FYNNEI. The CDR3 is 13 amino acids. Deletions cut 4 bases from V and 2 bases from J, with 8 bases between. TCRdb re-called the 5' RACE reads through MiXCR, storing one row per CDR3 protein. The data contain about 190,000 distinct CDR3 sequences, around 19% of them singletons. Sequenced sample: PBMCs or a T cell subset sorted from them (not recorded which). The clonotype originates from an adult woman who had mild COVID-19 (a few samples of this study predate the infection). Cell type and time point are not known. The chain has TRBV2 and TRBJ1-1; the D is unclear. CDR3 DNA: TGTGCCAGCAGTGTTGGGAGTAACACTGAAGCTTTCTTT. Amino acids: CASSVGSNTEAFF. The complete variable domain, with remaining parts taken from reference TRBV2 and TRBJ1-1, reads EPEVTQTPSHQVTQMGQEVILRCVPISNHLYFYWYRQILGQKVEFLVSFYNNEISEKSEIFDDQFSVERPDGSNFTLKIRSTKLEDSAMYFCASSVGSNTEAFFGQGTRLTVV.